Presented here are 32 T cell receptor beta chains from one specimen sequenced in a study of graft-versus-host responses after intestinal transplantation. Profiled with immunoSEQ multiplex PCR; TCRdb holds only in-frame clones, not every one. This table has more than 65,000 clones, just under 95% appearing once. Their cognate antigens are unknown. Here the sequenced sample was unstimulated CD8+ T cells sorted from spleen or lymph node cells, taken before transplant. These receptors all stem from a human donor who was the organ donor for an intestinal transplant.

This chain links TRBV27 with TRBJ2-3, with a possible D match to TRBD1 (6 bases). The V gene lost 4 bases and the J gene lost 2 bases, with 13 bases spanning the gap. The CDR3 loop spans 15 amino acids. Germline assignment: CDR1 MNHEY and CDR2 SMNVEV (reference sequence). CDR3 sequence (DNA): TGTGCCAGCAGTTGGGAGACAGGCCTCACAGATACGCAGTATTTT. Amino acids: CASSWETGLTDTQYF.

The chain recombines TRBV29-1 with TRBJ1-2; 7 bases line up with TRBD1. Looked up from germline, CDR1 is SQVTM and CDR2 is ANQGSEA. J was trimmed by 3 bases and V by 5 bases; bases with no gene match: 3. This CDR3 region has 12 residues. The CDR3 nucleotides read TGCAGCGTTACAGACAGGGACTATGGCTACACCTTC. This sequence encodes CSVTDRDYGYTF. Supplemented by reference TRBV29-1 and TRBJ1-2, the full variable domain reads SAVISQKPSRDICQRGTSLTIQCQVDSQVTMMFWYRQQPGQSLTLIATANQGSEATYESGFVIDKFPISRPNLTFSTLTVSNMSPEDSSIYLCSVTDRDYGYTFGSGTRLTVV.

This chain joins TRBV5-1 and TRBJ2-7; TRBD1 matches 7 bases. There are 13 residues in the CDR3. Germline loops: CDR1 SGHRS, CDR2 YFSETQ. After removal of 3 bases from V and 4 bases from J, the junction contained 4 bases not matched to a gene. The CDR3 DNA sequence: TGCGCCAGCAGCTCGGGACAGTCTTACGAGCAGTACTTC. As protein: CASSSGQSYEQYF. The full variable domain, with the rest looked up from reference TRBV5-1 and TRBJ2-7, is KAGVTQTPRYLIKTRGQQVTLSCSPISGHRSVSWYQQTPGQGLQFLFEYFSETQRNKGNFPGRFSGRQFSNSRSEMNVSTLELGDSALYLCASSSGQSYEQYFGPGTRLTVT.

This clone was recorded once. The chain employs TRBV7-3 and TRBJ1-1; a weak D match, TRBD1 (5 bases). The CDR3 runs 14 residues. Germline loops: CDR1 SGHTA, CDR2 FQGTGA. V was shortened by 1 base and J by 8 bases, with 14 bases between the two germline ends. CDR3 in DNA: TGTGCCAGCAGCTTAATCGGGGGAGGTGGGGAAGCTTTCTTT. Its protein product is CASSLIGGGGEAFF.

V gene TRBV27 combines with J gene TRBJ1-5; no clear D. Trimming pared 6 bases from V and 3 bases from J, leaving 12 bases between. Germline V gives CDR1 MNHEY, CDR2 SMNVEV (reference sequence). The CDR3 loop spans 14 amino acids. This CDR3 is CASSPNVYNQPQHF. Here the CDR3 DNA reads TGTGCCAGCAGCCCTAACGTCTACAATCAGCCCCAGCATTTT.

This chain uses TRBV7-9 with TRBJ1-2; TRBD1 matches 8 bases. After removal of 5 bases from V and 5 bases from J, the junction contained 13 bases not matched to a gene. CDR1 is SEHNR and CDR2 is FQNEAQ in the germline V gene (reference sequence). CDR3 length: 16 amino acids. The CDR3 DNA is TGTGCCAGCAGCCCACCGACAGGGGCGCTACGGTATGGCTACACCTTC. Its translation is CASSPPTGALRYGYTF.

The chain couples TRBV5-6 to TRBJ2-7; maybe TRBD1 (6 bases). Germline CDR1 and CDR2: SGHDT and YYEEEE. CDR3 length: 15 residues. V dropped 4 bases and J dropped 4 bases, with 18 bases sitting between them. CDR3: CASSQNSYREYEQYF. CDR3 nucleotide sequence: TGTGCCAGCAGCCAGAACAGCTACAGGGAATACGAGCAGTACTTC. The full variable domain, in which reference TRBV5-6 and TRBJ2-7 provide the parts outside the CDR3, is DAGVTQSPTHLIKTRGQQVTLRCSPKSGHDTVSWYQQALGQGPQFIFQYYEEEERQRGNFPDRFSGHQFPNYSSELNVNALLLGDSALYLCASSQNSYREYEQYFGPGTRLTVT.

This chain uses TRBV9 with TRBJ1-2; the D is unclear. This CDR3 spans 14 amino acids. V was clipped by 4 bases and J by 3 bases, with 13 bases between them. In germline, CDR1 is SGDLS, CDR2 YYNGEE. Here the CDR3 DNA reads TGTGCCAGCAGCCCATACGGACTCGACTATGGCTACACCTTC. It is translated as CASSPYGLDYGYTF.

The CDR3 loop is CASSFYRAYEQYF. DNA for the CDR3: TGTGCCAGCAGCTTTTACAGGGCGTACGAGCAGTACTTC. The J gene is TRBJ2-5, the V gene TRBV5-6; maybe TRBD1 (6 bases). The assigned J gene may be wrong: the sequence end matches TRBJ2-7 better. The CDR3 has 13 amino acids. Germline assignment: CDR1 SGHDT and CDR2 YYEEEE.

The chain is built from TRBV6-5 and TRBJ1-2, with 8 nucleotides matching TRBD1. V lost 11 bases to trimming and J lost 8 bases; unmatched junction nucleotides: 7. CDR3 length: 11 residues. The V gene's germline CDR1 is MNHEY and CDR2 SVGAGI. The CDR3 DNA reads as TGTGCCGTCCAGGGGGCGATCGGCTACACCTTC. Translation gives CAVQGAIGYTF.

This clone was counted between two and nine times. The chain uses TRBV7-9 and TRBJ2-6; maybe TRBD2 (5 bases). Trimming cost V 5 bases and J 0 bases, with 8 bases left between them. This CDR3 is 15 amino acids long. Germline CDR1 is SEHNR and CDR2 is FQNEAQ (reference sequence). The CDR3 nucleotides are TGTGCCAGCAGCAAACGGGACTCTGGGGCCAACGTCCTGACTTTC. It translates to CASSKRDSGANVLTF. Looking up the rest from reference TRBV7-9 and TRBJ2-6 gives the full variable domain: DTGVSQNPRHKITKRGQNVTFRCDPISEHNRLYWYRQTLGQGPEFLTYFQNEAQLEKSRLLSDRFSAERPKGSFSTLEIQRTEQGDSAMYLCASSKRDSGANVLTFGAGSRLTVL.

V usage is TRBV30 and J usage is TRBJ2-7; unclear D gene. Germline V gene lookup returns CDR1 GTSNPN and CDR2 SVGIG (reference sequence). Trimming took 4 bases from V and 3 from J, leaving 19 bases between them. This CDR3 contains 15 residues. The CDR3 DNA reads as TGTGCCTGGACCCGCGGTGTCGCCAACTACTACGAGCAGTACTTC. Its translation: CAWTRGVANYYEQYF.

CDR3 nucleotides: TGTGCCAGCAGCACTCGAATGGGACTAGCGGGGGACCCGGGCACCGGGGAGCTGTTTTTT. Protein: CASSTRMGLAGDPGTGELFF. The V gene is TRBV4-2, the J gene TRBJ2-2; 14 bases are shared with TRBD2. Germline loops: CDR1 LGHNA, CDR2 YNFKEQ. The CDR3 has 20 residues. With V trimmed by 5 bases and J by 4 bases, 15 bases remained unmatched.

The chain joins TRBV29-1 to TRBJ1-2; TRBD1 matches at 8 bases. The CDR3 runs to 14 residues. With 0 bases clipped from V and 2 bases from J, the junction kept 2 bases outside the gene matches. Per germline, CDR1 SQVTM and CDR2 ANQGSEA. The CDR3 sequence: CSVEDRGRNYGYTF. The CDR3 region has the DNA TGCAGCGTTGAAGACAGGGGGCGAAACTATGGCTACACCTTC.

This chain connects TRBV30 to TRBJ1-1; D uncertain. This CDR3 has 11 amino acids. Germline V gene data show CDR1 as GTSNPN and CDR2 as SVGIG (reference sequence). The V and J ends lost 3 bases and 0 bases respectively, with 2 bases between them. CDR3 sequence reads: CAWSLNTEAFF. DNA of the CDR3: TGTGCCTGGAGCTTGAACACTGAAGCTTTCTTT.

The V and J genes are TRBV10-2 and TRBJ1-1; the D gene is possibly TRBD1 (6 bases). Germline V lookup: CDR1 WSHSY, CDR2 SAAADI. This CDR3 has 16 amino acids. The V end lost 8 bases, the J end lost 1 base, and 20 bases lay between the germline ends. The CDR3 spells CASGLQGMTQNTEAFF. CDR3 bases: TGCGCCAGCGGTCTACAGGGAATGACTCAGAACACTGAAGCTTTCTTT.

This chain joins TRBV5-6 and TRBJ2-3, with D possibly matching TRBD1 (6 bases). V was cut by 4 bases and J by 4 bases, with 13 bases left in between. Germline values: CDR1 SGHDT, CDR2 YYEEEE. The CDR3 extends over 14 amino acids. CDR3 amino acids: CASSPGQPPDTQYF. The DNA of the CDR3 is TGTGCCAGCAGCCCGGGACAACCACCAGATACGCAGTATTTT.

This chain connects TRBV27 to TRBJ2-7; D gene unclear. With 7 bases removed from V and 0 bases from J, the gap between germline ends came to 10 bases. This CDR3 comprises 13 residues. CDR1 and CDR2 (germline): MNHEY, SMNVEV (reference sequence). The chain's CDR3 is CASNSPSSYEQYF. In nucleotides, the CDR3 is TGTGCCAGCAACTCCCCGAGCTCCTACGAGCAGTACTTC.

This chain uses TRBV6-5 with TRBJ1-6; weak D call: TRBD1 (5 bases). Germline V lookup: CDR1 MNHEY, CDR2 SVGAGI. The ends were cut back, 5 bases at V and 5 bases at J, with 10 bases in the middle. The CDR3 is 14 residues long. CDR3 in DNA: TGTGCCAGCAGTAGGGGTTCGGATAATTCACCCCTCCACTTT. This codes for CASSRGSDNSPLHF.

The genes are TRBV11-2 and TRBJ2-1; maybe TRBD2 (7 bases). This CDR3 contains 17 residues. From germline, CDR1 is SGHAT and CDR2 FQNNGV. Between the trimmed V and J ends, which lost 3 bases and 4 bases, there was a span of 19 bases. The CDR3 nucleotides are TGTGCCAGCAGCTTGGAGAGGGGGGGACTGTTGTACAATGAGCAGTTCTTC. Its protein product is CASSLERGGLLYNEQFF.

The V gene is TRBV4-3, the J gene TRBJ2-1, with 9 bases lining up with TRBD1. Germline V gene sequence: CDR1 LGHNA, CDR2 YSLEER. V gave up 5 bases and J gave up 0 bases; unmatched junction bases: 2. This CDR3 contains 15 residues. Here the CDR3 reads CASSLTGGSYNEQFF. The CDR3 DNA reads as TGCGCCAGCAGCTTGACAGGGGGCTCCTACAATGAGCAGTTCTTC.

This clone was observed a handful of times. The chain uses TRBV19 and TRBJ1-4; possibly TRBD1 for D (6 bases). Germline V gives CDR1 LNHDA, CDR2 SQIVND (reference sequence). Trimming took off 4 bases at V and 13 bases at J, with 10 bases between the two ends. This CDR3 region has 11 residues. The CDR3 loop is CASSTGVALFF. The DNA for the CDR3 is TGTGCCAGTAGTACAGGGGTGGCACTGTTTTTT.

The CDR3 region is CASSVEGGRHNEQFF. CDR3 coding DNA: TGTGCCAGCAGCGTAGAAGGGGGCCGTCACAATGAGCAGTTCTTC. The rearrangement joins TRBV9 to TRBJ2-1, with 7 bases lining up with TRBD1. The CDR3 is 15 residues long. The V gene end was trimmed by 0 bases and the J gene end by 5 bases; junction bases not matched to a gene: 5. The germline CDR1 and CDR2 sequences are SGDLS and YYNGEE.

The chain recombines TRBV7-3 with TRBJ1-2; weak D call: TRBD1 (5 bases). Germline CDR1 is SGHTA and CDR2 is FQGTGA. This CDR3 spans 14 amino acids. Trimming pared 3 bases from V and 8 bases from J, leaving 16 bases between. CDR3 in amino acids: CASSFRDWLRGYTF. The CDR3, as DNA: TGTGCCAGCAGCTTTCGGGACTGGCTTAGAGGCTACACCTTC. The full variable domain, its missing parts supplied by reference TRBV7-3 and TRBJ1-2, is GAGVSQTPSNKVTEKGKYVELRCDPISGHTALYWYRQSLGQGPEFLIYFQGTGAADDSGLPNDRFFAVRPEGSVSTLKIQRTERGDSAVYLCASSFRDWLRGYTFGSGTRLTVV.

The gene calls are TRBV4-1 and TRBJ1-1; 7 bases are a match to TRBD1. J lost 4 bases, V lost 1 base, and 9 bases had no gene match. The CDR3 has 16 residues. Looked up from germline, CDR1 is MGHRA and CDR2 is YSYEKL. CDR3 nucleotide sequence: TGCGCCAGCAGCCAAGCCCACGACAGGGCCCTCACTGAAGCTTTCTTT. Amino acids: CASSQAHDRALTEAFF.

This clone was recorded once. This sequence joins TRBV13 and TRBJ1-2; weak D call: TRBD1 (5 bases). This CDR3 spans 13 amino acids. V shed 5 bases and J shed 4 bases, with 11 bases lying between them. The germline V gene encodes CDR1 PRHDT and CDR2 FYEKMQ (reference sequence). The CDR3 sequence: CASSPGTGYGYTF. DNA for the CDR3: TGTGCCAGCAGCCCTGGGACTGGCTATGGCTACACCTTC.

V and J are TRBV5-1 and TRBJ1-2; weak D call: TRBD1 (5 bases). Trimming shortened V by 3 bases and J by 3 bases, and 12 bases separated the two germline ends. CDR1 SGHRS and CDR2 YFSETQ come from the germline V gene. The CDR3 sequence is 14 residues long. CDR3 DNA: TGCGCCAGCAGCTCAACGACAGCTTACTATGGCTACACCTTC. This codes for CASSSTTAYYGYTF.

The rearrangement uses TRBV5-1 and TRBJ2-7, with TRBD1 matching over 9 bases. Germline V CDR1 and CDR2: SGHRS, YFSETQ. The CDR3 is 16 amino acids. Trimming at V came to 4 bases and at J to 5 bases, leaving 13 bases not matched to a gene. The CDR3 coding sequence is TGCGCCAGCAGCACTGGAGTAGGGACAGGGAGCCACGAGCAGTACTTC. This encodes CASSTGVGTGSHEQYF.

The chain joins TRBV11-2 to TRBJ1-6, with 8 bases matching TRBD1. J was trimmed by 3 bases and V by 8 bases; bases with no gene match: 9. The CDR3 loop spans 16 amino acids. Germline CDR1 and CDR2: SGHAT and FQNNGV. In nucleotides, the CDR3 is TGTGCCAGCGGGAGAGGGGACAGGTTCTATAATTCACCCCTCCACTTT. This translates into CASGRGDRFYNSPLHF. Combining the CDR3 with reference TRBV11-2 and TRBJ1-6 gives the whole variable domain EAGVAQSPRYKIIEKRQSVAFWCNPISGHATLYWYQQILGQGPKLLIQFQNNGVVDDSQLPKDRFSAERLKGVDSTLKIQPAKLEDSAVYLCASGRGDRFYNSPLHFGNGTRLTVT.

The chain has TRBV28 and TRBJ1-1; D unresolved. The CDR3 has 13 amino acids. The ends were cut back, 5 bases at V and 8 bases at J, with 15 bases in the middle. Germline V gives CDR1 MDHEN, CDR2 SYDVKM. This chain's CDR3 is CASSPLPRSEAFF. The CDR3 bases are TGTGCCAGCAGTCCACTACCCCGTTCAGAAGCTTTCTTT.

The J gene is TRBJ2-3, the V gene TRBV15; 8 bases are a match to TRBD2. Germline CDR1 is LNHNV and CDR2 is YYDKDF (reference sequence). The CDR3 loop spans 13 amino acids. Trimming at V came to 8 bases and at J to 2 bases, leaving 3 bases not matched to a gene. CDR3 in amino acids: CATSAGATDTQYF. The CDR3 DNA reads as TGTGCCACCTCAGCGGGGGCCACAGATACGCAGTATTTT.

A note on this clone: In the same sample, other DNA sequences code for this CDR3. The rearrangement joins TRBV6-1 to TRBJ2-2; TRBD1 is a possible D gene (5 bases). V was trimmed by 8 bases and J by 0 bases, leaving 7 bases between them. This CDR3 spans 13 amino acids. Germline CDR1 reads MNHNS; CDR2 reads SASEGT. The chain's CDR3 is CASSDTNTGELFF. The CDR3 bases are TGTGCCAGCTCGGACACGAACACCGGGGAGCTGTTTTTT.